This section outlines one TCR beta chain sequence together with its context. These data are taken from a study of technical replicates of blood from a handful of donors. The repertoire was sequenced with immunoSEQ multiplex PCR; TCRdb's copy has only in-frame clones and lacks some. The table shows more than 75,000 clones, with less than 96% occurring only once. Trimming removed 1 base from V and 4 bases from J; junction bases left unmatched: 5. The CDR3 has 15 residues. Looked up from germline, CDR1 is SGHRS and CDR2 is YFSETQ. This chain joins TRBV5-1 and TRBJ2-7, with TRBD1 matching 10 bases. This sequence originates from a human donor in good health. The sequencing input was T cells isolated from PBMCs. The CDR3 loop reads CASSLMGQGQYEQYF. CDR3 DNA sequence: TGCGCCAGCAGCTTGATGGGACAGGGGCAGTACGAGCAGTACTTC.